A few counts support the clone carrying this TCR beta chain. The antigen remains unidentified. This CDR3 is built from 20 residues. Unmatched junction bases numbered 19, after V lost 3 bases and J lost 1 base. Germline assignment: CDR1 GTSNPN and CDR2 SVGIG (reference sequence). The TCR beta libraries were generated through quantitative 5'-RACE incorporating molecular barcodes. TCRdb redid the calling of the 5' RACE reads with MiXCR, one entry per CDR3 protein. The top ten hold roughly 0.99% of the sample, which has 300,000 to 350,000 distinct CDR3 sequences, roughly 14% seen once. The source of the sample is a study of CD8 T cells in ankylosing spondylitis. Points from the study as a whole: Existing reports had already noted some motif variants in reactive arthritis synovial fluid and blood. Clones tied to disease were said to be significantly enriched in matched ankylosing spondylitis synovial fluid. A TCR beta motif of seven or eight highly homologous variants appeared characteristic of ankylosing spondylitis blood.

The V call is TRBV30, the J call TRBJ1-4, with 8 bases identical to TRBD1. This clonotype was obtained from a male donor with ankylosing spondylitis or in good health (not recorded which). The sequencing sample was made of blood, either unsorted or a sorted T cell fraction (not recorded which). The CDR3 DNA reads TGTGCCTGGAGCCGTGTAGCCCTCAGTGACAGGGGACGAACTAATGAAAAACTGTTTTTT. Residues: CAWSRVALSDRGRTNEKLFF.